The entry below gives a single T cell receptor (beta chain) sequence along with its context. What it binds is not known. The data stem from a study of CD8+ T cells in alopecia areata. Study conclusions and caveats: TCR sharing across patients was less clear than in mice, possibly HLA-related. Sequencing of scalp samples also includes resident alphabeta T cells from normal skin.

Peripheral blood and lesional scalp punch biopsies were taken from alopecia areata patients. Investigators isolated RNA and reverse transcribed it into cDNA to act as the sequencing template. This table comes from immunoSEQ multiplex PCR, and its TCRdb copy is limited to in-frame clones, with some not included. Of hundreds of thousands of clones in the sample, roughly two thirds are singletons; the top ten hold approximately 1.2%. From germline, CDR1 is SGHTA and CDR2 FQGNSA. Trimming removed 7 bases at V and 9 bases at J, with 19 bases between. This CDR3 has 15 amino acids. The sequenced sample was CD4+ T cells sorted from blood, obtained at week 0. The chain couples TRBV7-2 to TRBJ1-6; the D gene is possibly TRBD1 (5 bases). The clonotype comes from a human donor with alopecia areata. This CDR3 is CASTSALQGGSPLHF. The CDR3 coding sequence is TGTGCCAGCACCTCGGCGTTGCAGGGCGGTTCACCCCTCCACTTT.